This T cell receptor beta chain was observed in a study of tumor-infiltrating lymphocytes in primary liver carcinoma. Study overall: Lesions, classed as T1-T3 N0M0, spanned roughly 4 to 10 cm across.

CDR1 is SQVTM and CDR2 is ANQGSEA in the germline V gene. CDR3 length equals 14 residues. The source material, 20-30 mg of unsorted bulk tissue, was used to co-extract RNA and DNA. There were only treatment-naive patients, all with chronic HBV infection. Synthesis of TCR beta cDNA was carried out from about 500 ng total RNA with a constant-region primer. What produced the TCR beta libraries was three nested multiplex PCR rounds using slightly modified ARM-PCR. For 10 cycles apiece, the opening two PCR rounds ran with TRBV1-TRBV30 forward primers and a C-beta reverse primer. TCRdb independently ran MiXCR on the multiplex PCR reads; one entry per CDR3 protein. The sample contains approximately 80,000 distinct CDR3 sequences, roughly 69% of which appear only once. To note about this clonotype: A much larger clone lies one base from this, so it may be a read error.

This TCR came from a man between 40 and 49 years old with primary liver carcinoma and hepatitis B virus infection. The gene calls are TRBV29-1 and TRBJ2-2; a possible D gene is TRBD1 (6 bases). The material sequenced was tumor-adjacent normal liver tissue. The CDR3 here is CSVDSGVNTRELFF. The CDR3 DNA reads as TGCAGCGTTGATTCAGGGGTGAACACCCGGGAGCTGTTTTTT.